Listed below are T cell receptor beta chains from one sample, sequenced in a study of cytomegalovirus exposure and HLA in healthy donors. Libraries were prepared by immunoSEQ multiplex PCR; TCRdb keeps only in-frame clonotypes and omits some of them. The listing contains just over 150,000 clones. Source material: PBMCs. The receptor set was obtained from a woman aged 55-70 years in good health and CMV-seronegative. Each CDR3 is given with its conserved first and last residue. D genes are given only for firm matches.

v_gene	j_gene	d_gene	CDR3nt	CDR3aa
TRBV6-5	TRBJ1-4	.	TGTGCCAGCGGGAGTCCAGGGGCAACTAATGAAAAACTGTTTTTT	CASGSPGATNEKLFF
TRBV6-5	TRBJ1-5	.	TGTGCCAGCAGTTATTCGGAAACGGGGACACAGCAGCATTTT	CASSYSETGTQQHF
TRBV10-3	TRBJ2-3	TRBD2	TGTGCCATCAGTGGACCTAGCGGGGGGGCATTGGTGGGCACAGATACGCAGTATTTT	CAISGPSGGALVGTDTQYF
TRBV2	TRBJ1-2	.	TGTGCCAGCAGGGACAGTATCTTCGGGAGCTACACCTTC	CASRDSIFGSYTF
TRBV10-3	TRBJ2-1	TRBD2	TGTGCCATCAGTCAAGGGACTAGCGGGAGTGGTGAGCAGTTCTTC	CAISQGTSGSGEQFF
TRBV27	TRBJ2-7	TRBD1	TGTGCCAGCAGTTCCAGGGGACAGGGACTCTACGAGCAGTACTTC	CASSSRGQGLYEQYF
TRBV29-1	TRBJ2-7	.	TGCAGCGTTGTAGGGGGTATCTACGAGCAGTACTTC	CSVVGGIYEQYF
TRBV7-8	TRBJ2-7	TRBD2	TGTGCCAGCAGCCAAGCGGGCCTAGCGGGAATGTACGAGCAGTACTTC	CASSQAGLAGMYEQYF
TRBV5-4	TRBJ2-3	TRBD2	TGTGCCAGCAGCTCCGTCTCTGGGGGGGAGACGGATACGCAGTATTTT	CASSSVSGGETDTQYF
TRBV6-5	TRBJ1-3	.	TGTGCCAGCAGGGGCATCGGGAGATCTGGAAACACCATATATTTT	CASRGIGRSGNTIYF
TRBV14	TRBJ2-7	TRBD1	TGTGCCAGCAACCCTGGACAGGGGTTCTCCTACGAGCAGTACTTC	CASNPGQGFSYEQYF
TRBV20-1	TRBJ1-2	.	TGCAGTGGCCAGGGGTTGGGTGGCTACACCTTC	CSGQGLGGYTF
TRBV6-1	TRBJ1-4	.	TGTGCCAGCGCGAGGGCCCTTAATGAAAAACTGTTTTTT	CASARALNEKLFF
TRBV7-8	TRBJ1-6	.	TGTGCCAGCAGCTCGGACAGTAATTCACCCCTCCACTTT	CASSSDSNSPLHF
TRBV9	TRBJ2-1	TRBD2	TGTGCCAGCAGCATTAGCGGGGGATCGTATGAGCAGTTCTTC	CASSISGGSYEQFF
TRBV13	TRBJ2-7	.	TGTGCCAGCAGCTCACATATAAGCTCCTACGAGCAGTACTTC	CASSSHISSYEQYF
TRBV6-6	TRBJ2-7	.	TGTGCCAGCAGTTACGGCGCGGGTCCGTACGAGCAGTACTTC	CASSYGAGPYEQYF
TRBV7-7	TRBJ1-5	.	TGTGCCAGCAGCTTAGCGCGCGGCCAGCCCCAGCATTTT	CASSLARGQPQHF
TRBV5-1	TRBJ1-2	TRBD1	TGCGCCAGCAACCCCGGGACAGGCTATGGCTACACCTTC	CASNPGTGYGYTF
TRBV7-2	TRBJ1-5	.	TGTGCCAGCAGCGGCCGGGGAGGTCAGCCCCAGCATTTT	CASSGRGGQPQHF
TRBV15	TRBJ2-4	.	TGTGCCACCAGCAGAGGTCGGGGTGCCAAAAACATTCAGTACTTC	CATSRGRGAKNIQYF
TRBV11-2	TRBJ1-3	.	TGTGCCAGCAGCTTCGGATCGGGGGGCGGAAACACCATATATTTT	CASSFGSGGGNTIYF
TRBV7-9	TRBJ1-2	.	TGTGCCAGCAGCTTAGCGTCGGGTGGACAGATTGGCTACACCTTC	CASSLASGGQIGYTF
TRBV11-2	TRBJ1-6	.	TGTGCCAGCAGCTTAAACAGAAATTCACCCCTCCACTTT	CASSLNRNSPLHF